The next 6 T cell receptor beta chains were all read from a single sample in a study of beta chain features in type 1 diabetes. Whole-study results and caveats: Within each of all four CD4+ subsets, Type 1 diabetes patients had TCRB CDR3s that were moderately but significantly shorter.

What was sequenced were expressed TCRB transcripts, since all of the isolated RNA had been reverse transcribed. The method was immunoSEQ multiplex PCR; TCRdb's version includes in-frame clones alone and lacks a portion of them. The sample shows around 650,000 clones, around 12% of them seen only once. These receptors have no identified antigens. Input material: naive CD4+ T cells from blood. Receptors originate from a young man with type 1 diabetes.

This sequence joins TRBV2 and TRBJ2-7; 8 nucleotides align to TRBD1. V dropped 7 bases and J dropped 3; count of bases not matched to a gene: 14. Germline values: CDR1 SNHLY, CDR2 FYNNEI. CDR3 length: 16 residues. The CDR3: CASKVGTGHFLYEQYF. For the CDR3, the DNA is TGTGCCAGCAAGGTAGGGACAGGACATTTCCTCTACGAGCAGTACTTC. Filled out from reference TRBV2 and TRBJ2-7, the complete variable domain reads EPEVTQTPSHQVTQMGQEVILRCVPISNHLYFYWYRQILGQKVEFLVSFYNNEISEKSEIFDDQFSVERPDGSNFTLKIRSTKLEDSAMYFCASKVGTGHFLYEQYFGPGTRLTVT.

This clone was observed a handful of times. This sequence joins TRBV5-6 and TRBJ2-7; D is perhaps TRBD2 (7 bases). CDR3 size: 16 residues. The V gene lost 0 bases and the J gene lost 4 bases, with 17 bases spanning the gap. CDR1 is SGHDT and CDR2 is YYEEEE in the germline V gene. This chain's CDR3 is CASSLDAGARGYEQYF. In nucleotides, the CDR3 is TGTGCCAGCAGCTTGGATGCGGGGGCTCGAGGATACGAGCAGTACTTC. The full variable domain, in which reference TRBV5-6 and TRBJ2-7 provide the parts outside the CDR3, is DAGVTQSPTHLIKTRGQQVTLRCSPKSGHDTVSWYQQALGQGPQFIFQYYEEEERQRGNFPDRFSGHQFPNYSSELNVNALLLGDSALYLCASSLDAGARGYEQYFGPGTRLTVT.

This sequence joins TRBV5-8 and TRBJ1-4, with D possibly matching TRBD1 (5 bases). This CDR3 is built from 15 residues. Germline CDR1 reads SGHTS; CDR2 reads YDEGEE. V shed 4 bases and J shed 8 bases, with 18 bases lying between them. The CDR3 region is CASSAGTAVKEKLFF. CDR3 DNA sequence: TGTGCCAGCAGCGCTGGGACGGCGGTTAAAGAAAAACTGTTTTTT.

This clone occurred a few times. This sequence joins TRBV7-3 and TRBJ2-6; the D gene is possibly TRBD1 (6 bases). Germline-derived CDR1 and CDR2 are SGHTA and FQGTGA. V shed 3 bases and J shed 1 base, with 7 bases lying between them. The CDR3 is 15 amino acids. CDR3 nucleotides: TGTGCCAGCAGCTTCAGGGGATCTGGGGCCAACGTCCTGACTTTC. Protein: CASSFRGSGANVLTF.

In this sample, this clone turned up a few times. The rearrangement links TRBV7-9 to TRBJ2-2, with 9 bases that match TRBD1. Germline CDR1 reads SEHNR; CDR2 reads FQNEAQ (reference sequence). This CDR3 region has 15 residues. V trimming: 4 bases; J trimming: 4 bases; junction bases outside the gene matches: 4. This CDR3 is CASSSGDRVTGELFF. The CDR3 DNA is TGTGCCAGCAGCTCCGGGGACAGGGTCACCGGGGAGCTGTTTTTT. The complete variable domain, with remaining parts taken from reference TRBV7-9 and TRBJ2-2, reads DTGVSQNPRHKITKRGQNVTFRCDPISEHNRLYWYRQTLGQGPEFLTYFQNEAQLEKSRLLSDRFSAERPKGSFSTLEIQRTEQGDSAMYLCASSSGDRVTGELFFGEGSRLTVL.

This clone was seen a few times. This chain uses TRBV11-3 with TRBJ2-4, with unresolved D. Germline V gene data show CDR1 as SGHNT and CDR2 as YENEEA. The CDR3 loop spans 13 amino acids. V lost 8 bases and J lost 0, with 8 bases in between. The CDR3 DNA reads as TGTGCCAGCCGGTCTTTAGCCAAAAACATTCAGTACTTC. Its translation: CASRSLAKNIQYF.